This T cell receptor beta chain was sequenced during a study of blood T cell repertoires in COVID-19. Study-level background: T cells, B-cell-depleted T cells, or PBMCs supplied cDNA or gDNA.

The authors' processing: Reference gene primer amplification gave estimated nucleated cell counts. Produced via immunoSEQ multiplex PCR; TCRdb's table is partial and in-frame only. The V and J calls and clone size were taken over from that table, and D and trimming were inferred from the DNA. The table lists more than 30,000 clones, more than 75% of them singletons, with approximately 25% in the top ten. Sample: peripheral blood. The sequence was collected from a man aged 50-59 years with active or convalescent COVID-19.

The DNA for the CDR3 is TGTGCCAGTAGTATTAGCAGTTACAATGAGCAGTTCTTC. This sequence encodes CASSISSYNEQFF. The chain combines TRBV19 with TRBJ2-1; D unresolved. V was cut by 3 bases and J by 4 bases, with 7 bases left in between. Germline V gives CDR1 LNHDA, CDR2 SQIVND (reference sequence). The CDR3 sequence is 13 residues long.